This T cell receptor beta chain was recovered during a study of Tregs in tolerant kidney transplant recipients. A remark on this clone: Its antigen is still unknown.

Overall study findings and caveats: Biological reproducibility was not directly addressed, but technical replication error appeared minimal. Tregs expanded with activated donor B cells seemed most donor-specific.

Measured with immunoSEQ multiplex PCR; TCRdb has only the in-frame clones, and not every one. This listing includes over 45,000 clones. The clonotype comes from a human donor who received a combined kidney and bone marrow transplant. The source material was CD4+ T cells from blood, sampled before the transplant.

The sequenced CDR3 bases are TGTGCCAGCAGCTTAGGAGCGGGGCACACTGAA. Amino acids: CASSLGAGHTE. The entire CDR3 is CASSLGAGHTEAFF. This chain links TRBV13 with TRBJ1-1; D might be TRBD1 (5 bases). The DNA ends 3 residues before the CDR3 does, and the rest of the CDR3 is filled in from the germline J gene. The germline V gene encodes CDR1 PRHDT and CDR2 FYEKMQ (reference sequence). CDR3 size: 14 residues. Trimming took 0 bases from V and 3 from J, leaving 8 bases between them.